These T cell receptor beta chains were read from a single sample in a study of radiation and T cells in renal cell carcinoma. Libraries were prepared by immunoSEQ multiplex PCR; TCRdb keeps only in-frame clonotypes and omits some of them. Here the sample spans roughly 120,000 clones, roughly 80% being singletons. Sequencing used blood, obtained from a patient whose treatment included radiotherapy and nephrectomy. The source of these receptors is a woman in her sixties or seventies with renal cell carcinoma. The CDR3 runs from the conserved cysteine through the conserved F or W. A D gene is named only where the DNA matches it firmly. Some rows have no size entry. The others give once, few or many, or a class for an expanded clone.

d_gene	j_gene	abundance	v_gene	CDR3aa	CDR3nt
-	TRBJ1-1	-	TRBV10-3	CAISGAGEPNTEAFF	TGTGCCATCAGTGGCGCAGGGGAACCGAACACTGAAGCTTTCTTT
-	TRBJ2-5	-	TRBV2	CASTLDGQETQYF	TGTGCCAGCACATTGGACGGGCAAGAGACCCAGTACTTC
-	TRBJ2-7	-	TRBV11-2	CASSLVRTPEQYF	TGTGCCAGCAGCTTAGTAAGGACCCCCGAGCAGTACTTC
TRBD1	TRBJ1-5	-	TRBV4-3	CASSQNPTGYQPQHF	TGCGCCAGCAGCCAAAACCCGACAGGGTACCAGCCCCAGCATTTT
TRBD2	TRBJ2-5	-	TRBV2	CASRTAGGFQETQYF	TGTGCCAGCAGAACAGCGGGGGGCTTCCAAGAGACCCAGTACTTC
-	TRBJ1-1	-	TRBV7-6	CASSGRGGNTEAFF	TGTGCCAGCAGCGGGAGGGGCGGAAACACTGAAGCTTTCTTT
-	TRBJ1-5	few	TRBV7-9	CASSFGNQPQHF	TGTGCCAGCAGCTTTGGTAATCAGCCCCAGCATTTT
-	TRBJ1-2	-	TRBV21-1	CASSPRPPGQPNYGYTF	TGTGCCAGCAGCCCTCGGCCCCCCGGACAGCCTAACTATGGCTACACCTTC
-	TRBJ2-1	-	TRBV6-1	CASGDSPYSYNEQFF	TGTGCCAGCGGGGACTCCCCATATTCCTACAATGAGCAGTTCTTC
-	TRBJ2-1	-	TRBV29-1	CSVDGLSSYNEQFF	TGCAGCGTTGATGGATTGAGCTCCTACAATGAGCAGTTCTTC
-	TRBJ2-5	-	TRBV4-3	CASSQDLGSPLEETQYF	TGCGCCAGCAGCCAAGATCTGGGTAGTCCGCTTGAGGAGACCCAGTACTTC
-	TRBJ1-4	-	TRBV28	CASSWGLTTTNEKLFF	TGTGCCAGCAGCTGGGGACTAACCACAACTAATGAAAAACTGTTTTTT
-	TRBJ1-4	-	TRBV10-3	CAISEAGLKSGTTNEKLFF	TGTGCCATCAGTGAGGCTGGGCTGAAATCTGGGACAACTAATGAAAAACTGTTTTTT
-	TRBJ2-5	-	TRBV5-5	CASSLVWQETQYF	TGTGCCAGCAGCTTGGTTTGGCAAGAGACCCAGTACTTC
-	TRBJ1-5	-	TRBV5-1	CASSLAIPGTDNQPQHF	TGCGCCAGCAGCTTGGCCATTCCGGGGACCGATAATCAGCCCCAGCATTTT
-	TRBJ2-7	many	TRBV7-9	CASSLAKLNAYEQYF	TGTGCCAGCAGCTTAGCGAAACTGAACGCCTACGAGCAGTACTTC
-	TRBJ2-5	-	TRBV18	CASSSAGQQETQYF	TGTGCCAGCTCAAGCGCGGGACAGCAAGAGACCCAGTACTTC
-	TRBJ2-5	-	TRBV5-6	CASSLGAQGPETQYF	TGTGCCAGCAGCTTGGGGGCCCAGGGGCCAGAGACCCAGTACTTC
-	TRBJ1-3	-	TRBV4-2	CASSQEGGSKGDTIYF	TGTGCCAGCAGCCAAGAAGGTGGCAGCAAGGGGGACACCATATATTTT
-	TRBJ1-4	-	TRBV9	CASSVAGLLRGEKLFF	TGTGCCAGCAGCGTAGCTGGGCTCCTAAGGGGTGAAAAACTGTTTTTT
-	TRBJ1-3	-	TRBV2	CASSGLRDERSGNTIYF	TGTGCCAGCAGTGGGCTAAGGGATGAGCGCTCTGGAAACACCATATATTTT
TRBD2	TRBJ2-5	-	TRBV5-5	CASSLASSGGWETQYF	TGTGCCAGCAGCTTGGCGTCTAGCGGGGGTTGGGAGACCCAGTACTTC
-	TRBJ1-2	-	TRBV12-2	CASRTTGGASYGYTF	TGTGCAAGTCGCACGACAGGGGGCGCGAGTTATGGCTACACCTTC
-	TRBJ1-1	few	TRBV7-6	CASSLGVGSTEAFF	TGTGCCAGCAGCTTAGGGGTAGGCTCTACTGAAGCTTTCTTT
TRBD2	TRBJ2-7	-	TRBV18	CASSPGGDAHEQYF	TGTGCCAGCTCACCAGGGGGGGATGCCCACGAGCAGTACTTC
-	TRBJ1-6	few	TRBV7-9	CASSSSDARSPLHF	TGTGCCAGCAGCTCCAGTGATGCCAGATCACCCCTCCACTTT
TRBD1	TRBJ2-5	-	TRBV7-9	CASLFGDSPRETQYF	TGTGCCAGCTTGTTTGGGGACAGCCCACGAGAGACCCAGTACTTC
-	TRBJ1-6	many	TRBV21-1	CASSNFFLRPFSSPLHF	TGTGCCAGCAGCAACTTTTTCCTCAGACCTTTTAGTTCACCCCTCCACTTT
-	TRBJ2-1	-	TRBV7-6	CASSLGPKRGDEQFF	TGTGCCAGCAGCTTAGGACCCAAGAGAGGCGATGAGCAGTTCTTC
-	TRBJ1-1	-	TRBV4-2	CASSQVAQGTEAFF	TGTGCCAGCAGCCAAGTCGCGCAGGGAACTGAAGCTTTCTTT
-	TRBJ2-5	once	TRBV6-5	CASNPRGSSQETQYF	TGTGCCAGCAATCCCCGGGGTAGCTCTCAAGAGACCCAGTACTTC
-	TRBJ1-5	once	TRBV10-3	CAISEFSDQPQHF	TGTGCCATCAGTGAGTTTTCGGATCAGCCCCAGCATTTT
-	TRBJ2-7	-	TRBV6-6	CASSSPVKQYF	TGTGCCAGCAGTTCGCCAGTAAAGCAGTACTTC
TRBD2	TRBJ2-1	-	TRBV6-6	CASSSQREPPGNEQFF	TGTGCCAGCAGTTCCCAGCGGGAGCCCCCAGGGAATGAGCAGTTCTTC
TRBD2	TRBJ2-3	-	TRBV5-1	CASSPIAGVTDTQYF	TGCGCCAGCAGCCCCATAGCGGGAGTCACAGATACGCAGTATTTT
-	TRBJ1-4	-	TRBV6-6	CASKPRSNEKLFF	TGTGCCAGCAAACCCAGGTCTAATGAAAAACTGTTTTTT
-	TRBJ2-3	-	TRBV10-1	CASSARGGDTQYF	TGCGCCAGCAGTGCCAGGGGAGGGGATACGCAGTATTTT
-	TRBJ2-1	-	TRBV27	CASSLGGSYNEQFF	TGTGCCAGCAGCCTAGGGGGGTCCTACAATGAGCAGTTCTTC
TRBD1	TRBJ2-3	-	TRBV9	CASSLTGTSTDTQYF	TGTGCCAGCAGCCTGACAGGGACAAGCACAGATACGCAGTATTTT
TRBD1	TRBJ2-3	-	TRBV19	CASSTLPGQVQDTQYF	TGTGCCAGTAGTACCTTACCGGGACAGGTGCAGGATACGCAGTATTTT
-	TRBJ1-2	-	TRBV6-5	CASNPVISSYGYTF	TGTGCCAGCAACCCCGTTATCAGTTCCTATGGCTACACCTTC
-	TRBJ2-7	-	TRBV5-4	CASSHTGLTYEQYF	TGTGCCAGCAGCCACACGGGACTCACCTACGAGCAGTACTTC
-	TRBJ2-5	once	TRBV7-3	CASSPEGRWETQYF	TGTGCCAGCAGTCCCGAGGGGCGTTGGGAGACCCAGTACTTC
-	TRBJ1-2	-	TRBV10-3	CAISAQDYGYTF	TGTGCCATCAGTGCACAGGATTATGGCTACACCTTC
-	TRBJ2-4	-	TRBV7-8	CATRGGKNIQYF	TGTGCCACTAGGGGGGGAAAAAACATTCAGTACTTC
-	TRBJ2-7	once	TRBV13	CASSAWGRLYEQYF	TGTGCCAGCAGCGCCTGGGGCAGACTCTACGAGCAGTACTTC